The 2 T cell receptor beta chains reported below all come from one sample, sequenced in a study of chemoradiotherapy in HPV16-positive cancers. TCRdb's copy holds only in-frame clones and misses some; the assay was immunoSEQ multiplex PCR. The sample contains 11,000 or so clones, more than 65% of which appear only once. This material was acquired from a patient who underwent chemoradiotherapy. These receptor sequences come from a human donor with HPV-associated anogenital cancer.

The CDR3 DNA is TGTGCCAGCAGCTTCAGAGACCAGCCCCAGCATTTT. This codes for CASSFRDQPQHF. This chain connects TRBV7-2 to TRBJ1-5; D is ambiguous. The V gene lost 3 bases and the J gene lost 7 bases, with 7 bases spanning the gap. The CDR3 has 12 amino acids. Germline CDR1 SGHTA, CDR2 FQGNSA. The full variable domain, in which reference TRBV7-2 and TRBJ1-5 provide the parts outside the CDR3, is GAGVSQSPSNKVTEKGKDVELRCDPISGHTALYWYRQSLGQGLEFLIYFQGNSAPDKSGLPSDRFSAERTGGSVSTLTIQRTQQEDSAVYLCASSFRDQPQHFGDGTRLSIL.

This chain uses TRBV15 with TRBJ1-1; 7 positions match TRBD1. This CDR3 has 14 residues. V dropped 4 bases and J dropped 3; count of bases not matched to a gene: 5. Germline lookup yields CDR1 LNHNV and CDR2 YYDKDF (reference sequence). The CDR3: CATSKTTGDTEAFF. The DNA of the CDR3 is TGTGCCACCAGCAAAACCACAGGGGACACTGAAGCTTTCTTT.